This T cell receptor beta chain is drawn from a study of cytomegalovirus exposure and HLA in healthy donors. Assay used: immunoSEQ multiplex PCR; TCRdb lists only in-frame clones, some missing. Here the sample spans 280,000 or so clones, roughly 90% being singletons. Findings of the study overall: It was reportedly the case that the classifier diagnosed cytomegalovirus status with high specificity and sensitivity. In a later analysis, first-cohort TCR clusters were found to tend to co-occur in the 120 or so validation repertoires. In vitro experiments confirmed that three CMV-associated chains were specific for CMV antigens. Usually a TCR sequence was rare, but some public TCRs were found in many donors.

Per the germline V gene, CDR1 is LNHNV and CDR2 is YYDKDF (reference sequence). The CDR3 runs to 13 residues. V was pared by 0 bases and J by 8 bases, with 7 bases between. Details on this clone: The antigen remains unidentified.

This clonotype originated in a woman in her late teens or twenties in good health and CMV-seronegative. The material sequenced was PBMCs. The chain joins TRBV15 to TRBJ1-4; D unclear. The DNA for the CDR3 is TGTGCCACCAGCAGAGATTACTTGGAAAAACTGTTTTTT. Translation: CATSRDYLEKLFF.